This passage covers 18 T cell receptor beta chains from one sample sequenced in a study of tumor T cells in aggressive B-cell lymphoma. Method: immunoSEQ multiplex PCR; TCRdb's copy keeps in-frame clones and lacks some. The sample lists around 2,600 clones; approximately 91% were seen once. Sequencing was performed on tumor tissue. Receptors were obtained from an adult with diffuse large B cell lymphoma.

The chain has TRBV19 and TRBJ1-5, with TRBD1 matching 8 bases. Germline lookup yields CDR1 LNHDA and CDR2 SQIVND (reference sequence). The CDR3 spans 15 residues. The J segment lost 2 bases and the V segment lost 5 bases, leaving 5 bases of the junction unmatched. CDR3 sequence reads: CASSAQGARNQPQHF. CDR3 sequence (DNA): TGTGCCAGTAGTGCCCAGGGGGCTCGCAATCAGCCCCAGCATTTT.

This chain joins TRBV6-4 and TRBJ1-3; D is uncertain. This CDR3 has 16 amino acids. V lost 7 bases and J lost 0, with 16 bases in between. CDR1 is MRHNA and CDR2 is SNTAGT in the germline V gene. The CDR3 bases are TGTGCCAGCAAGTTAACCGCTGAGGGCTCTGGAAACACCATATATTTT. The encoded protein is CASKLTAEGSGNTIYF.

This sequence joins TRBV9 and TRBJ2-3; 8 bases agree with TRBD1. CDR3 length: 14 amino acids. V shed 4 bases and J 4 bases; nucleotides not matched to a gene: 5. Germline loops: CDR1 SGDLS, CDR2 YYNGEE. The CDR3 DNA reads TGTGCCAGCAGCTCTCGGACAGGGTCAGATACGCAGTATTTT. It specifies CASSSRTGSDTQYF.

This chain connects TRBV6-6 to TRBJ2-5, with TRBD2 matching over 8 bases. The CDR3 runs 16 residues. V was pared by 2 bases and J by 5 bases, with 10 bases of the junction left unmatched. Germline CDR1 reads MNHNY; CDR2 reads SVGAGI (reference sequence). The chain's CDR3 is CASSYTGGGSGETQYF. DNA of the CDR3: TGTGCCAGCAGTTACACGGGAGGGGGGAGCGGCGAGACCCAGTACTTC.

The J gene is TRBJ2-5, the V gene TRBV5-4; weak D call: TRBD1 (5 bases). The CDR3 is made up of 14 amino acids. V gave up 0 bases and J gave up 0 bases, with 6 bases separating them. Germline CDR1 is SGHNT and CDR2 is YYREEE (reference sequence). The DNA of the CDR3 is TGTGCCAGCAGCTTGGAGGGGTACCAAGAGACCCAGTACTTC. Translating it yields CASSLEGYQETQYF.

The V call is TRBV5-6, the J call TRBJ2-2, with a weak D call TRBD1 (6 bases). The CDR3 contains 14 residues. The V and J ends lost 4 bases and 3 bases respectively, with 10 bases between them. Germline CDR1 SGHDT, CDR2 YYEEEE. The CDR3 nucleotides read TGTGCCAGCAGCAACGGACAGTACACCGGGGAGCTGTTTTTT. This codes for CASSNGQYTGELFF. Supplemented by reference TRBV5-6 and TRBJ2-2, the full variable domain reads DAGVTQSPTHLIKTRGQQVTLRCSPKSGHDTVSWYQQALGQGPQFIFQYYEEEERQRGNFPDRFSGHQFPNYSSELNVNALLLGDSALYLCASSNGQYTGELFFGEGSRLTVL.

V is TRBV14 and J is TRBJ1-2, with D tentatively TRBD1 (6 bases). The CDR3 runs to 12 residues. Germline CDR1 is SGHDN and CDR2 is FVKESK. V lost 4 bases, J lost 8 bases, and 11 bases lay in between. The CDR3 DNA follows: TGTGCCAGCAGCCTCGGGACAATCGGCTACACCTTC. Its translation is CASSLGTIGYTF.

The rearrangement joins TRBV30 to TRBJ2-3; 11 bases are a match to TRBD2. This CDR3 region has 15 residues. The germline V gene encodes CDR1 GTSNPN and CDR2 SVGIG (reference sequence). Losses at the gene ends were 0 bases for V and 2 bases for J; bases not matched to a gene: 1. CDR3 protein: CAWSVLAGVTDTQYF. Here the CDR3 DNA reads TGTGCCTGGAGTGTACTAGCGGGGGTCACAGATACGCAGTATTTT.

Remarks on this clone: One junction end does not reproduce the germline sequence, and a read error may be involved. V is TRBV19 and J is TRBJ2-6; D is possibly TRBD1 (5 bases). Germline values: CDR1 LNHDA, CDR2 SQIVND (reference sequence). The length of the CDR3 is 16 residues. This CDR3 reads CASSSNTMGGANVLIF. The CDR3 DNA is TGTGCCAGTAGTAGTAACACTATGGGTGGGGCCAACGTCCTGATTTTC.

This clone was counted only a few times. The chain combines TRBV7-3 with TRBJ1-1; TRBD1 matches at 7 bases. This CDR3 comprises 17 residues. V was pared by 2 bases and J by 0 bases, with 9 bases of the junction left unmatched. CDR1 is SGHTA and CDR2 is FQGTGA in the germline V gene. As DNA, the CDR3 is TGTGCCAGCAGCTTAGGGGGACAGTTGGGGATGAACACTGAAGCTTTCTTT. This encodes CASSLGGQLGMNTEAFF.

V usage is TRBV28 and J usage is TRBJ1-6, with 7 positions matching TRBD1. The germline CDR1 and CDR2 sequences are MDHEN and SYDVKM. The CDR3 extends over 16 amino acids. With V trimmed by 5 bases and J by 5 bases, 9 bases remained unmatched. Here the CDR3 reads CASSPRTGLNNSPLHF. The CDR3 DNA follows: TGTGCCAGCAGTCCCCGGACAGGACTCAATAATTCACCCCTCCACTTT.

The chain links TRBV18 to TRBJ2-3; possible D gene TRBD1, 6 bases. This CDR3 is built from 18 residues. CDR1 is KGHSH, CDR2 LQKENI, per germline. V was cut by 8 bases and J by 4 bases, with 28 bases left in between. This CDR3 reads CASKTLPTGNVPSDTQYF. Written as DNA, the CDR3 is TGTGCCAGCAAAACTTTACCTACAGGGAATGTGCCCTCAGATACGCAGTATTTT.

The gene calls are TRBV18 and TRBJ1-2; D may be TRBD1 (5 bases). Per the germline V gene, CDR1 is KGHSH and CDR2 is LQKENI. CDR3 length equals 16 residues. The V end was cut by 1 base, the J end by 4 bases, with 16 bases between. The CDR3 DNA sequence: TGTGCCAGCTCACCACTCCCGGGGGAAAAAAGCTATGGCTACACCTTC. Translating gives CASSPLPGEKSYGYTF.

J is TRBJ1-5 and V is TRBV6-1, with a tentative D call TRBD1 (6 bases). The V end was cut by 3 bases, the J end by 7 bases, with 10 bases between. The germline gives CDR1 MNHNS, CDR2 SASEGT. The CDR3 has 13 amino acids. The CDR3 DNA reads TGTGCCAGCAGTGAGTCCAGGGGACAGCCCCAGCATTTT. Protein: CASSESRGQPQHF.

V is TRBV7-6 and J is TRBJ1-1; D might be TRBD1 (6 bases). The CDR3 is 14 residues long. The V gene's germline CDR1 is SGHVS and CDR2 FNYEAQ. Trimming left V 0 bases short and J 5 bases short, with 10 bases between. In nucleotides, the CDR3 is TGTGCCAGCAGCTTAGCAGTAGGGGGTACTGAAGCTTTCTTT. Protein product: CASSLAVGGTEAFF.

In the case of this clone: The sample holds other DNA sequences that translate to the same CDR3. The chain is built from TRBV5-1 and TRBJ1-6, with D possibly being TRBD1 (5 bases). Germline CDR1 SGHRS, CDR2 YFSETQ. This CDR3 comprises 14 residues. Trimming removed 3 bases at V and 13 bases at J, with 17 bases between. The CDR3 spells CASSSGLGGNPLHF. CDR3 bases: TGCGCCAGCAGCTCGGGTTTGGGGGGTAACCCCCTCCACTTT.

A single count supports this clone. The genes are TRBV19 and TRBJ2-2, with 7 bases aligning to TRBD2. The germline V gene has CDR1 LNHDA and CDR2 SQIVND (reference sequence). The J segment lost 4 bases and the V segment lost 7 bases, leaving 6 bases of the junction unmatched. There are 14 residues in the CDR3. CDR3 bases: TGTGCCAGTACCGACGGGGGGATCACCGGGGAGCTGTTTTTT. It translates to CASTDGGITGELFF.

This clone was observed a handful of times. The rearrangement joins TRBV5-1 to TRBJ2-3; 15 bases match TRBD2. The CDR3 runs 16 residues. The germline CDR1 and CDR2 sequences are SGHRS and YFSETQ. V lost 2 bases to trimming and J lost 5 bases; unmatched junction nucleotides: 3. The CDR3 coding sequence is TGCGCCAGCAGCTTCGGACTAGCGGGGGGGATAGATACGCAGTATTTT. Translating gives CASSFGLAGGIDTQYF.